Detailed here is one TCR beta chain. Its cognate antigen is unknown. The source of the sample is a study of T cells expressing NK-cell markers. Overall study context: Repertoires of TCR beta were obtained from T cells sorted as CD3+CD56+NKG2C+, CD3+CD56+NKG2C- and CD3+CD56-NKG2C+. Study-level results: Where several donors were concerned, these clonotypes also led the CD3+CD56-NKG2C+ fraction.

Germline V gene lookup returns CDR1 MGHRA and CDR2 YSYEKL. The CDR3 is made up of 15 amino acids. The authors generated TCR beta cDNA through 5'RACE template switching with UMIs. Reprocessing the 5' RACE reads, TCRdb reports a single entry for every CDR3 protein and omits DNA. Recorded for this sample: about 430,000 distinct CDR3 sequences. This sequence joins TRBV4-1 and TRBJ1-1. This sequence was found in a woman aged 45-59 years in good health. Sequenced: blood T cells: a sorted CD56 or NKG2C T cell subset, CD4+ or CD8+ T cells, or bulk PBMC T cells (not recorded which). CDR3 residues: CASTQERLLNTEAFF.